The present TCR beta chain was sequenced within a study of blood T cell repertoires in COVID-19. The method was immunoSEQ multiplex PCR; TCRdb's version includes in-frame clones alone and lacks a portion of them. The sample gives 200,000 to 250,000 clones, about 81% of which show up once; around 9.2% is in the top ten. The CDR3 has 15 amino acids. In germline, CDR1 is MNHEY, CDR2 SVGAGI. Trimming at V came to 7 bases and at J to 9 bases, leaving 8 bases not matched to a gene. The receptor comes from a middle-aged man who had recovered from COVID-19. The chain carries TRBV6-5 and TRBJ1-6; TRBD1 matches at 11 bases. The sequencing sample was made of PBMCs or T cells enriched from blood (not recorded which). The CDR3, as DNA: TGTGCCAGCACCCTGGGACAGGGGGTTGGTTCACCCCTCCACTTT. This encodes CASTLGQGVGSPLHF.